These 5 T cell receptor beta chains share one sample of origin, sequenced in a study of PD-L1 blockade in urothelial cancer. Time point indicated: pretreatment peripheral blood. Sequenced by immunoSEQ multiplex PCR; TCRdb stores in-frame clones only, minus some. The data show 40,000 or so clones, more than 85% seen once. Sequences were derived from PBMCs, sampled around atezolizumab (anti-PD-L1) treatment. The receptor source for this set is a woman in her sixties with urothelial cancer.

The J gene is TRBJ1-4, the V gene TRBV7-9; 8 nucleotides align to TRBD1. Germline V gene data show CDR1 as SEHNR and CDR2 as FQNEAQ (reference sequence). The CDR3 extends over 17 amino acids. J gave up 4 bases and V 1 base, and 8 bases lay outside the gene matches. In DNA, the CDR3 is TGTGCCAGCAGCTTAGTAGGCGGACAGGGCCTTAATGAAAAACTGTTTTTT. It translates to CASSLVGGQGLNEKLFF.

This chain uses TRBV5-1 with TRBJ2-7; TRBD2 matches 9 bases. CDR1 and CDR2 from the germline V gene are SGHRS and YFSETQ. J gave up 4 bases and V 4 bases, and 9 bases lay outside the gene matches. The CDR3 is 15 amino acids. The CDR3 spells CASSEEGREGYEQYF. The CDR3 region has the DNA TGCGCCAGCAGCGAGGAGGGGCGGGAGGGGTACGAGCAGTACTTC.

V is TRBV18 and J is TRBJ2-2; 8 bases fit TRBD1. Germline lookup yields CDR1 KGHSH and CDR2 LQKENI. The CDR3 runs 17 residues. J lost 1 base, V lost 4 bases, and 8 bases had no gene match. The CDR3 loop is CASSRDRQGWNTGELFF. The DNA for the CDR3 is TGTGCCAGCTCACGGGATCGACAGGGGTGGAACACCGGGGAGCTGTTTTTT.

In DNA form, the CDR3 reads TGTGCCATCAGTACCGGGACTAGCGGGCCCCGAGGCAATGAGCAGTTCTTC. It translates to CAISTGTSGPRGNEQFF. The V and J genes are TRBV10-3 and TRBJ2-1, with 12 bases identical to TRBD2. J was trimmed by 6 bases and V by 5 bases; bases with no gene match: 11. CDR3 length: 17 residues. Germline CDR1 is ENHRY and CDR2 is SYGVKD.

The chain combines TRBV19 with TRBJ1-3; D is undetermined. Germline CDR1 reads LNHDA; CDR2 reads SQIVND (reference sequence). The CDR3 has 14 amino acids. Between the trimmed V and J ends, which lost 9 bases and 1 base, there was a span of 13 bases. CDR3 residues: CASRRGDSGNTIYF. In nucleotides, the CDR3 is TGTGCCAGCAGGCGGGGTGATTCTGGAAACACCATATATTTT.